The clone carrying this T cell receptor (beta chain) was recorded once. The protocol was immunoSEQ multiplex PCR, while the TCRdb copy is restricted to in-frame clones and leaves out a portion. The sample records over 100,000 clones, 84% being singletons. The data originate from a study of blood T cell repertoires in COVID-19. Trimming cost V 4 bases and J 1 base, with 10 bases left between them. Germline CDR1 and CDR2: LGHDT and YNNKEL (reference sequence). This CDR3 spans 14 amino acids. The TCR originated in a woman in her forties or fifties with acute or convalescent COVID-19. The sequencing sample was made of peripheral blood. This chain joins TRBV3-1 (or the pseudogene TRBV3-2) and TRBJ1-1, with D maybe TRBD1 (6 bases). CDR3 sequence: CASSLDRRNTEAFF. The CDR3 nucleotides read TGTGCCAGCAGCCTCGACAGGCGGAACACTGAAGCTTTCTTT.